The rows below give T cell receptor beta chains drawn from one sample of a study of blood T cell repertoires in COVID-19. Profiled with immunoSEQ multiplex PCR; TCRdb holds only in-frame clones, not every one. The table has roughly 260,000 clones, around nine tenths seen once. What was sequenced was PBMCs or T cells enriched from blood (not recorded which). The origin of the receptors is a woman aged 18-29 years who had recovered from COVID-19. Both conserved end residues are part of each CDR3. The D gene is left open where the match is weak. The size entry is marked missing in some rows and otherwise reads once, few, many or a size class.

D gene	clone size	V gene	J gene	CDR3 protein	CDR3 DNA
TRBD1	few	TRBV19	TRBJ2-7	CASRGQGYDEQYF	TGTGCCAGTAGGGGACAGGGGTACGACGAGCAGTACTTC
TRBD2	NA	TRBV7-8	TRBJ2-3	CASSSPGGPDTQYF	TGTGCCAGCAGCTCCCCGGGGGGGCCAGATACGCAGTATTTT
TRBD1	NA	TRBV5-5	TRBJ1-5	CASTQTGTGRNQPQHF	TGTGCCAGCACCCAAACCGGGACAGGGCGTAATCAGCCCCAGCATTTT
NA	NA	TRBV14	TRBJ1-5	CASSQDGAQPQHF	TGTGCCAGCAGCCAAGATGGGGCTCAGCCCCAGCATTTT
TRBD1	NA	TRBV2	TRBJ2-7	CASSAGTGYERYEQYF	TGTGCCAGCAGTGCCGGGACAGGGTACGAAAGGTACGAGCAGTACTTC
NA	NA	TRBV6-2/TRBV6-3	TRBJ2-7	CASSRSIVGVGEQYF	TGTGCCAGCAGTAGGTCAATTGTCGGGGTTGGCGAGCAGTACTTC
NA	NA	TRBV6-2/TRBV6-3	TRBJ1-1	CASSSPGDLNTEAFF	TGTGCCAGCAGTTCCCCGGGAGACCTGAACACTGAAGCTTTCTTT
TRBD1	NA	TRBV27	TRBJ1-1	CASSLDPRDRGLTEAFF	TGTGCCAGCAGTTTGGATCCCCGGGACAGGGGATTGACTGAAGCTTTCTTT
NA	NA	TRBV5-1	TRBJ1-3	CASSFEAISGNTIYF	TGCGCCAGCAGCTTTGAGGCGATCTCTGGAAACACCATATATTTT
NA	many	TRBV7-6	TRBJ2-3	CASSLDGTYTDTQYF	TGTGCCAGCAGCTTAGACGGGACTTACACAGATACGCAGTATTTT
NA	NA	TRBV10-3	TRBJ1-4	CAISDPYLGAGEKLFF	TGTGCCATCAGTGATCCCTACCTGGGCGCGGGTGAAAAACTGTTTTTT
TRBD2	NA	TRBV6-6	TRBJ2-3	CASSSETSGGINTQYF	TGTGCCAGCAGCTCCGAGACTAGCGGGGGGATTAATACGCAGTATTTT